Each of the 29 T cell receptor beta chains below was sequenced from the same sample in a study of cytomegalovirus exposure and HLA in healthy donors. 13 Jbeta primers and 60 Vbeta primers were used for the PCR. Measured with immunoSEQ multiplex PCR; TCRdb has only the in-frame clones, and not every one. The repertoire holds 95,000 to 150,000 clones, with 50% to 75% as singletons. What was sequenced was PBMCs. The receptors stem from a woman aged 40 to 55 in good health and CMV-seropositive.

This sequence joins TRBV27 and TRBJ1-1; 7 bases match TRBD1. Per the germline V gene, CDR1 is MNHEY and CDR2 is SMNVEV (reference sequence). This CDR3 is built from 14 residues. Trimming cost V 6 bases and J 1 base; bases outside gene matches: 5. For the CDR3, the DNA is TGTGCCAGCAGGCTGGACAGGTCGAACACTGAAGCTTTCTTT. It is translated as CASRLDRSNTEAFF.

The rearrangement uses TRBV30 and TRBJ2-1, with a possible D match to TRBD2 (6 bases). V gave up 7 bases and J gave up 0 bases, with 13 bases separating them. CDR3 length: 14 amino acids. The germline V gene has CDR1 GTSNPN and CDR2 SVGIG (reference sequence). The DNA of the CDR3 is TGTGCCTATACGGAGGGGTACTCCTACAATGAGCAGTTCTTC. Encoded protein: CAYTEGYSYNEQFF. The full variable domain, rest sourced from reference TRBV30 and TRBJ2-1, is SQTIHQWPATLVQPVGSPLSLECTVEGTSNPNLYWYRQAAGRGLQLLFYSVGIGQISSEVPQNLSASRPQDRQFILSSKKLLLSDSGFYLCAYTEGYSYNEQFFGPGTRLTVL.

This clone appeared a few times. The chain uses TRBV6-1 and TRBJ1-6, with D perhaps TRBD1 (5 bases). Germline V CDR1 and CDR2: MNHNS, SASEGT. V was clipped by 3 bases and J by 10 bases, with 13 bases between them. The CDR3 extends over 14 amino acids. As DNA, the CDR3 is TGTGCCAGCAGTGAGGCCCAGGGAGGGTCACCCCTCCACTTT. Its translation is CASSEAQGGSPLHF.

This chain connects TRBV30 to TRBJ1-1; D is unclear. Germline V gene sequence: CDR1 GTSNPN, CDR2 SVGIG (reference sequence). The CDR3 is 11 residues long. Trimming pared 1 base from V and 7 bases from J, leaving 7 bases between. The CDR3 loop is CAWSDFVEAFF. The CDR3 DNA reads as TGTGCCTGGAGTGATTTCGTTGAAGCTTTCTTT.

The chain employs TRBV28 and TRBJ2-5; D may be TRBD1 (5 bases). The J call may be faulty, since TRBJ2-7 better matches the DNA end. Per germline, CDR1 MDHEN and CDR2 SYDVKM. The CDR3 totals 12 residues. CDR3 coding DNA: TGTGCCAGCAGTGGAAGGGGTTACGAGCAGTACTTC. This translates into CASSGRGYEQYF.

The chain employs TRBV27 and TRBJ2-5; 7 positions match TRBD1. The CDR3 totals 14 residues. Germline V gene data show CDR1 as MNHEY and CDR2 as SMNVEV (reference sequence). V dropped 7 bases and J dropped 3; count of bases not matched to a gene: 8. This CDR3 reads CASNPGRGKETQYF. The CDR3 DNA follows: TGTGCCAGCAACCCGGGCAGGGGGAAAGAGACCCAGTACTTC.

V gene TRBV6-6 combines with J gene TRBJ2-7, with 8 bases fitting TRBD1. Germline V gives CDR1 MNHNY, CDR2 SVGAGI (reference sequence). V lost 2 bases, J lost 6 bases, and 9 bases stayed unmatched. The CDR3 extends over 15 amino acids. The CDR3 region is CASSYGAGGVSEQYF. DNA of the CDR3: TGTGCCAGCAGTTACGGGGCAGGGGGCGTCTCCGAGCAGTACTTC.

This clone was found a few times. The CDR3 coding sequence is TGCGCCAGCAGTGAAAACTCTCATTGCGTTAGCTCCTACAATGAGCAGTTCTTC. Protein: CASSENSHCVSSYNEQFF. The chain combines TRBV10-1 with TRBJ2-1; D is uncertain. Germline V gene sequence: CDR1 WNHNN, CDR2 SYGVQD (reference sequence). The CDR3 covers 18 residues. V was shortened by 3 bases and J by 0 bases, with 18 bases between the two germline ends.

The chain uses TRBV5-1 and TRBJ2-1; D is possibly TRBD2 (5 bases). Trimming cost V 5 bases and J 8 bases, with 17 bases left between them. Germline CDR1 reads SGHRS; CDR2 reads YFSETQ. The CDR3 sequence is 14 residues long. CDR3 region: CASSLRVSADEQFF. The DNA for the CDR3 is TGCGCCAGCAGTCTACGGGTTAGCGCGGATGAGCAGTTCTTC.

There are a few counts of this clone. This chain joins TRBV19 and TRBJ1-2, with 8 bases matching TRBD1. This CDR3 comprises 15 residues. Trimming took 4 bases from V and 2 from J; bases not matched to a gene: 6. Per germline, CDR1 LNHDA and CDR2 SQIVND (reference sequence). The CDR3 DNA reads as TGTGCCAGTAGTAGTCATGCAGGGGGCAACTATGGCTACACCTTC. It encodes CASSSHAGGNYGYTF. The entire variable domain, with the rest obtained from reference TRBV19 and TRBJ1-2, is as follows: DGGITQSPKYLFRKEGQNVTLSCEQNLNHDAMYWYRQDPGQGLRLIYYSQIVNDFQKGDIAEGYSVSREKKESFPLTVTSAQKNPTAFYLCASSSHAGGNYGYTFGSGTRLTVV.

This chain joins TRBV5-1 and TRBJ2-7, with 7 bases matching TRBD2. From germline, CDR1 is SGHRS and CDR2 YFSETQ. Losses at the gene ends were 4 bases for V and 0 bases for J; bases not matched to a gene: 7. The CDR3 runs to 15 residues. CDR3 in amino acids: CASSLADPRSYEQYF. For the CDR3, the DNA is TGCGCCAGCAGCCTAGCGGACCCTCGCTCCTACGAGCAGTACTTC.

The chain uses TRBV29-1 and TRBJ1-6; TRBD1 aligns across 9 bases. V lost 7 bases and J lost 7; bases outside the gene matches: 2. In germline, CDR1 is SQVTM, CDR2 ANQGSEA. The CDR3 has 12 amino acids. The CDR3 loop is CSAGTGNSPLHF. CDR3 nucleotides: TGCAGCGCTGGGACAGGGAATTCACCCCTCCACTTT.

The rearrangement links TRBV19 to TRBJ2-6; D possibly corresponds to TRBD1 (6 bases). With 7 bases removed from V and 0 bases from J, the gap between germline ends came to 16 bases. The V gene's germline CDR1 is LNHDA and CDR2 SQIVND (reference sequence). This CDR3 has 17 amino acids. In DNA form, the CDR3 reads TGTGCCAGTACCTGGGGGCAGGGCAGCTCTGGGGCCAACGTCCTGACTTTC. Protein: CASTWGQGSSGANVLTF.

A word on this clone: This sample also contains other DNA sequences that code for the same CDR3. The CDR3: CSVGQGANYGYTF. As DNA, the CDR3 is TGCAGCGTTGGACAGGGGGCTAACTATGGCTACACCTTC. This chain links TRBV29-1 with TRBJ1-2; 9 nucleotides agree with TRBD1. The CDR3 runs to 13 residues. From germline, CDR1 is SQVTM and CDR2 ANQGSEA. J gave up 0 bases and V 4 bases, and 0 bases lay outside the gene matches. The complete variable domain, with remaining parts taken from reference TRBV29-1 and TRBJ1-2, reads SAVISQKPSRDICQRGTSLTIQCQVDSQVTMMFWYRQQPGQSLTLIATANQGSEATYESGFVIDKFPISRPNLTFSTLTVSNMSPEDSSIYLCSVGQGANYGYTFGSGTRLTVV.

The chain couples TRBV19 to TRBJ2-7, with a tentative D call TRBD2 (5 bases). V lost 8 bases and J lost 2, with 16 bases in between. The CDR3 is 14 amino acids. CDR1 LNHDA and CDR2 SQIVND come from the germline V gene (reference sequence). CDR3 sequence reads: CASQAGNPTYEQYF. As DNA, the CDR3 is TGTGCCAGTCAGGCCGGGAACCCGACCTACGAGCAGTACTTC.

The V and J genes are TRBV6-5 and TRBJ1-5; possible D gene TRBD1, 6 bases. The V end lost 7 bases, the J end lost 3 bases, and 10 bases lay between the germline ends. The CDR3 spans 13 residues. The germline V gene encodes CDR1 MNHEY and CDR2 SVGAGI. The CDR3 region is CASTDSYNQPQHF. CDR3 nucleotides: TGTGCCAGCACGGACAGCTACAATCAGCCCCAGCATTTT.

J is TRBJ2-2 and V is TRBV18; 8 bases match TRBD1. This CDR3 region has 15 residues. The germline V gene encodes CDR1 KGHSH and CDR2 LQKENI. V dropped 2 bases and J dropped 1; count of bases not matched to a gene: 0. The CDR3 loop is CASSPGTGNTGELFF. The CDR3 bases are TGTGCCAGCTCACCAGGGACAGGGAACACCGGGGAGCTGTTTTTT.

The chain has TRBV6-1 and TRBJ2-1; weak D call: TRBD2 (5 bases). The ends were cut back, 4 bases at V and 3 bases at J, with 7 bases in the middle. Germline V gene lookup returns CDR1 MNHNS and CDR2 SASEGT. There are 13 residues in the CDR3. The CDR3 DNA is TGTGCCAGCAGTGTCACTAGCTACAATGAGCAGTTCTTC. This gives the protein CASSVTSYNEQFF.

This chain joins TRBV27 and TRBJ2-7, with 11 bases aligning to TRBD1. CDR3 length: 14 amino acids. CDR1 is MNHEY, CDR2 SMNVEV, per germline (reference sequence). J lost 7 bases, V lost 5 bases, and 7 bases had no gene match. For the CDR3, the DNA is TGTGCCAGCAGTCCCGGACAGGGGGCGGGTGAGCAGTACTTC. It codes for CASSPGQGAGEQYF.

V usage is TRBV29-1 and J usage is TRBJ1-1; 8 bases map to TRBD1. Germline trimming cut 5 bases from V and 1 base from J; bases unmatched to any gene: 3. CDR1 and CDR2 from the germline V gene are SQVTM and ANQGSEA. CDR3 size: 13 residues. CDR3 sequence (DNA): TGCAGCGTTCCCGGGACAGGGAACACTGAAGCTTTCTTT. It translates to CSVPGTGNTEAFF.

V is TRBV28 and J is TRBJ2-3, with 7 positions matching TRBD2. The CDR3 is 13 residues long. Germline-derived CDR1 and CDR2 are MDHEN and SYDVKM. V was clipped by 6 bases and J by 1 base; unmatched bases: 1. The CDR3 DNA is TGTGCCAGCAGAACTAGCGGCACAGATACGCAGTATTTT. Amino acids: CASRTSGTDTQYF. The entire variable domain, with the rest obtained from reference TRBV28 and TRBJ2-3, is as follows: DVKVTQSSRYLVKRTGEKVFLECVQDMDHENMFWYRQDPGLGLRLIYFSYDVKMKEKGDIPEGYSVSREKKERFSLILESASTNQTSMYLCASRTSGTDTQYFGPGTRLTVL.

This chain uses TRBV7-9 with TRBJ1-2; 7 bases agree with TRBD1. The CDR3 runs 15 residues. Germline CDR1 is SEHNR and CDR2 is FQNEAQ (reference sequence). V was pared by 5 bases and J by 4 bases, with 10 bases of the junction left unmatched. The CDR3 sequence is CASSAIPGQSYGYTF. CDR3 DNA sequence: TGTGCCAGCAGCGCGATCCCGGGACAGAGCTATGGCTACACCTTC.

This clone turned up a few times. At the DNA level, this CDR3 is encoded by other sequences in the same sample as well. The V and J genes are TRBV7-6 and TRBJ1-1, with D perhaps matching TRBD1 (6 bases). Germline V gene lookup returns CDR1 SGHVS and CDR2 FNYEAQ. The length of the CDR3 is 14 residues. Trimming took off 1 base at V and 0 bases at J, with 6 bases between the two ends. In DNA form, the CDR3 reads TGTGCCAGCAGCTTAGGGACAGTGAACACTGAAGCTTTCTTT. Amino acid sequence: CASSLGTVNTEAFF. Full variable domain (outside the CDR3, taken from reference TRBV7-6 and TRBJ1-1): GAGVSQSPRYKVTKRGQDVALRCDPISGHVSLYWYRQALGQGPEFLTYFNYEAQQDKSGLPNDRFSAERPEGSISTLTIQRTEQRDSAMYRCASSLGTVNTEAFFGQGTRLTVV.

The chain links TRBV18 to TRBJ1-4; maybe TRBD1 (5 bases). Trimming shortened V by 5 bases and J by 7 bases, and 14 bases separated the two germline ends. The germline V gene encodes CDR1 KGHSH and CDR2 LQKENI. The CDR3 loop spans 14 amino acids. Written as DNA, the CDR3 is TGTGCCAGCTCATCCAGGGCCACGAGTGAAAAACTGTTTTTT. Protein product: CASSSRATSEKLFF.

This clone was picked up a small number of times. The chain has TRBV19 and TRBJ1-2; TRBD1 aligns across 7 bases. This CDR3 region has 15 residues. Germline trimming cut 4 bases from V and 2 bases from J; bases unmatched to any gene: 7. Germline CDR1 LNHDA, CDR2 SQIVND (reference sequence). The CDR3 protein is CASSNRDRENYGYTF. CDR3 sequence (DNA): TGTGCCAGTAGTAACAGAGACAGGGAAAACTATGGCTACACCTTC.

This rearrangement joins TRBV25-1 to TRBJ1-1; 10 nucleotides agree with TRBD1. J lost 3 bases, V lost 6 bases, and 16 bases had no gene match. The CDR3 consists of 18 residues. Germline CDR1 MGHDK, CDR2 SYGVNS. DNA of the CDR3: TGTGCCAGCAGCCCCCTTCAGACAGGGGGCCTTGGGGACACTGAAGCTTTCTTT. Translation gives CASSPLQTGGLGDTEAFF.

The chain carries TRBV7-2 and TRBJ2-5; 14 bases are shared with TRBD2. The V gene's germline CDR1 is SGHTA and CDR2 FQGNSA. The V gene end was trimmed by 5 bases and the J gene end by 4 bases; junction bases not matched to a gene: 6. This CDR3 region has 16 residues. CDR3 residues: CASSPGTSGGRETQYF. The CDR3, as DNA: TGTGCCAGCAGCCCCGGGACTAGCGGGGGACGAGAGACCCAGTACTTC.

This clone was seen more than once but under ten times. The chain combines TRBV2 with TRBJ2-3, with 13 positions matching TRBD2. The CDR3 totals 18 residues. V gave up 5 bases and J gave up 4 bases; unmatched junction bases: 12. CDR1 and CDR2 from the germline V gene are SNHLY and FYNNEI. The CDR3 coding sequence is TGTGCCAGCAGTCACCGGACTAGCGGGAGAGGGGACCCAGATACGCAGTATTTT. Translation: CASSHRTSGRGDPDTQYF.

The chain is built from TRBV28 and TRBJ2-7; 11 bases are a match to TRBD2. This CDR3 has 15 amino acids. Germline V lookup: CDR1 MDHEN, CDR2 SYDVKM. J was trimmed by 1 base and V by 4 bases; bases with no gene match: 3. The CDR3 coding sequence is TGTGCCAGCAGTTCTGGGACTAGCGGTTCCTACGAGCAGTACTTC. This codes for CASSSGTSGSYEQYF.